The clone carrying this TCR beta chain is a singleton in its sample. The antigen is unknown. The record originates from a study of graft-versus-host responses after intestinal transplantation. Study-wide context: After anti-thymocyte globulin induction, recipients took tacrolimus and steroids for approximately three years. Study findings and constraints: The authors found GvH clones in recipient marrow, some appearing first in ileum or blood. Early declines in HvG clones that occurred post-transplant were associated with peak circulating GvH clone levels.

Generated by immunoSEQ multiplex PCR, the TCRdb table keeps only in-frame clones and is missing some. The table lists about 25,000 clones, over 90% of them singletons. Trimming pared 2 bases from V and 8 bases from J, leaving 12 bases between. The CDR3 has 13 amino acids. Germline V CDR1 and CDR2: MNHEY, SVGAGI. The sequenced sample was PBMCs, obtained 18 days after transplant. The rearrangement joins TRBV6-5 to TRBJ1-1; the D is unclear. This receptor was taken from a human patient who received an intestinal transplant, so some T cells may come from the graft donor. CDR3 DNA: TGTGCCAGCAGTTACCCGTATGGAAGCGAAGCTTTCTTT. It encodes CASSYPYGSEAFF.